These 22 T cell receptor beta chains came from one sample sequenced in a study of T cell repertoires in aging, cancer and after chemotherapy (dated by TCRdb to about 2019). TCRdb names Illumina MiSeq as the instrument used. Rearranged TRB sequences spanning V, D and J segments were amplified in a multiplex touch-down PCR with a mixed TRB-A/B primer pool. TCRdb reprocessed the public reads (quality trimming at Q25 with fastp, clone calling with MiXCR) and kept in-frame beta chains. Duplicate CDR3 protein sequences are folded into a single record with the most common DNA and genes. This sample comprises thousands of distinct CDR3 sequences, 22% of them detected only once. 8.5% to 10% of the sample is in the top ten clones. Genomic DNA extracted from peripheral blood, rather than sorted cells or RNA, was used as the source for amplification of TCR beta rearrangements. The sample was blood. These receptors all stem from a human donor with a blood cancer.

This clonotype is categorized as medium-sized. V usage is TRBV19 and J usage is TRBJ2-3; D ambiguous. Between the trimmed V and J ends, which lost 5 bases and 0 bases, there was a span of 12 bases. The CDR3 is 15 amino acids. Germline-derived CDR1 and CDR2 are LNHDA and SQIVND (reference sequence). CDR3 coding DNA: TGTGCCAGTAGTCCCCAGGCAGTTAGCACAGATACGCAGTATTTT. The encoded protein is CASSPQAVSTDTQYF.

This chain uses TRBV14 with TRBJ1-3, with a weak D call TRBD1 (5 bases). Germline V lookup: CDR1 SGHDN, CDR2 FVKESK. V lost 4 bases and J 0 bases, leaving 7 bases between the germline ends. The CDR3 is 14 amino acids. The DNA for the CDR3 is TGTGCCAGCAGCCGGGGGGGCTCTGGAAACACCATATATTTT. This encodes CASSRGGSGNTIYF.

This clonotype has more than one count but fewer than ten. The chain joins TRBV6-1 to TRBJ1-3; 10 bases match TRBD1. V trimming: 5 bases; J trimming: 4 bases; junction bases outside the gene matches: 5. The germline V gene has CDR1 MNHNS and CDR2 SASEGT. The CDR3 covers 15 residues. The CDR3 DNA follows: TGTGCCAGCAGTTCCGGGACAGGGGACGGAAACACCATATATTTT. Amino acid sequence: CASSSGTGDGNTIYF.

This clonotype qualifies as medium-sized. The chain has TRBV5-6 and TRBJ2-5; D is ambiguous. CDR1 is SGHDT and CDR2 is YYEEEE in the germline V gene. This CDR3 spans 14 amino acids. Trimming stripped 4 bases from V and 2 bases from J, with 12 bases between. CDR3 bases: TGTGCCAGCAGCAGGTTCTCGTTTCAAGAGACCCAGTACTTC. Protein: CASSRFSFQETQYF. Drawing the rest from reference TRBV5-6 and TRBJ2-5, the complete variable domain is DAGVTQSPTHLIKTRGQQVTLRCSPKSGHDTVSWYQQALGQGPQFIFQYYEEEERQRGNFPDRFSGHQFPNYSSELNVNALLLGDSALYLCASSRFSFQETQYFGPGTRLLVL.

This clonotype was seen a few times. The chain combines TRBV7-9 with TRBJ2-1; D is undetermined. V lost 0 bases and J 4 bases, leaving 7 bases between the germline ends. CDR1 and CDR2 from the germline V gene are SEHNR and FQNEAQ (reference sequence). The CDR3 loop spans 14 amino acids. Written as DNA, the CDR3 is TGTGCCAGCAGCTTAGCGCTCCTATACAATGAGCAGTTCTTC. Translated: CASSLALLYNEQFF.

This CDR3 is CASSRPNEKLFF. The DNA of the CDR3 is TGTGCCAGCAGCCGACCGAATGAAAAACTGTTTTTT. The chain carries TRBV5-4 and TRBJ1-4; unclear D gene. Germline CDR1 SGHNT, CDR2 YYREEE (reference sequence). V lost 4 bases and J lost 5, with 6 bases in between. This CDR3 is built from 12 residues.

The chain couples TRBV7-2 to TRBJ2-4; D is possibly TRBD2 (5 bases). Trimming removed 3 bases at V and 5 bases at J, with 14 bases between. The length of the CDR3 is 15 residues. Germline CDR1 is SGHTA and CDR2 is FQGNSA. The CDR3 is CASSFLGENQNIQYF. CDR3 in DNA: TGTGCCAGCAGCTTCCTCGGGGAGAACCAAAACATTCAGTACTTC.

This clonotype is medium-sized within its sample. Here the CDR3 reads CASGGQDTGELFF. In nucleotides, the CDR3 is TGTGCCAGCGGTGGACAGGACACCGGGGAGCTGTTTTTT. V and J are TRBV12-3 or TRBV12-4 and TRBJ2-2; 7 nucleotides match TRBD1. J was trimmed by 3 bases and V by 8 bases; bases with no gene match: 3. The CDR3 sequence is 13 residues long.

J is TRBJ2-3 and V is TRBV5-8; possibly TRBD2 for D (5 bases). CDR3 length equals 15 residues. Per the germline V gene, CDR1 is SGHTS and CDR2 is YDEGEE. Trimming cost V 0 bases and J 2 bases, with 10 bases left between them. The CDR3 is CASSLGGSPTDTQYF. DNA for the CDR3: TGTGCCAGCAGCTTGGGAGGGAGCCCCACAGATACGCAGTATTTT.

The chain has TRBV19 and TRBJ2-4; 10 bases agree with TRBD1. Looked up from germline, CDR1 is LNHDA and CDR2 is SQIVND (reference sequence). The CDR3 totals 13 residues. V dropped 6 bases and J dropped 11; count of bases not matched to a gene: 7. The DNA for the CDR3 is TGTGCCAGTAGGGGAAGGACAGGGGGGGTTCAGTACTTC. This sequence encodes CASRGRTGGVQYF.

V usage is TRBV27 and J usage is TRBJ2-7, with D uncertain. V lost 6 bases and J lost 5, with 14 bases in between. The CDR3 sequence is 13 residues long. Germline V gene sequence: CDR1 MNHEY, CDR2 SMNVEV (reference sequence). DNA for the CDR3: TGTGCCAGCAGCCCTCCTACACCCCACGAGCAGTACTTC. Protein: CASSPPTPHEQYF.

This chain connects TRBV19 to TRBJ1-1; maybe TRBD1 (5 bases). The ends were cut back, 7 bases at V and 1 base at J, with 13 bases in the middle. The length of the CDR3 is 14 residues. CDR1 and CDR2 from the germline V gene are LNHDA and SQIVND (reference sequence). The CDR3 nucleotides read TGTGCCAGTAACCCGGGACGGGGGAACACTGAAGCTTTCTTT. Translated, it gives CASNPGRGNTEAFF.

To note about this clonotype: The junction departs from the called germline gene at one end, perhaps through a read error. V is TRBV10-3 and J is TRBJ1-1; no firm D call. This CDR3 comprises 12 residues. Germline V gives CDR1 ENHRY, CDR2 SYGVKD. CDR3 sequence reads: CATSSVQRQAFF. The CDR3 nucleotides are TGTGCCACCAGTTCGGTTCAGAGGCAAGCTTTCTTT.

Points on this clonotype: This may arise from a read error, as a much more abundant clone is one base away. The CDR3 nucleotides read TGTGCCAGCAGCTTGGAAAGTCCAGGGGCCGCAAATCCCAATAATTCACCCCTCTACTTT. Translation: CASSLESPGAANPNNSPLYF. The chain carries TRBV5-4 and TRBJ1-6, with D possibly TRBD1 on 6 matching bases. Germline assignment: CDR1 SGHNT and CDR2 YYREEE (reference sequence). The CDR3 length is 20 residues. Using reference TRBV5-4 and TRBJ1-6 for the parts outside the CDR3, the full variable domain is ETGVTQSPTHLIKTRGQQVTLRCSSQSGHNTVSWYQQALGQGPQFIFQYYREEENGRGNFPPRFSGLQFPNYSSELNVNALELDDSALYLCASSLESPGAANPNNSPLYFGNGTRLTVT.

This clonotype rates as medium-sized. CDR3 bases: TGTGCCAGCAGCGACCGGGGGGCGCTCTCGAAGGCAGCTTTCTTT. Translating it yields CASSDRGALSKAAFF. The chain links TRBV5-5 to TRBJ1-1; TRBD1 is a possible D gene (6 bases). V gave up 4 bases and J gave up 10 bases, with 23 bases separating them. The CDR3 is 15 residues long. CDR1 SGHKS and CDR2 YYEKEE come from the germline V gene (reference sequence).

The CDR3 is CASSFIVGGDGYTF. Here the CDR3 DNA reads TGTGCCAGCAGTTTCATCGTGGGAGGCGATGGCTACACCTTC. The chain links TRBV28 to TRBJ1-2; D is ambiguous. Trimming pared 3 bases from V and 6 bases from J, leaving 14 bases between. Per germline, CDR1 MDHEN and CDR2 SYDVKM. The CDR3 is 14 amino acids.

The genes are TRBV7-2 and TRBJ2-2; D might be TRBD1 (6 bases). V lost 5 bases to trimming and J lost 3 bases, with 13 bases between them. This CDR3 contains 15 residues. CDR1 SGHTA and CDR2 FQGNSA come from the germline V gene. Here the CDR3 DNA reads TGTGCCAGCAGCGCAGGGGTTTGGGACACCGGGGAGCTGTTTTTT. Translated: CASSAGVWDTGELFF.

Sample share makes this clonotype medium-sized. The chain uses TRBV5-4 and TRBJ1-6, with D maybe TRBD1 (6 bases). Trimming cost V 0 bases and J 5 bases, with 24 bases left between them. The germline gives CDR1 SGHNT, CDR2 YYREEE (reference sequence). The CDR3 contains 20 residues. CDR3 sequence reads: CASSLESPGAANPNNSPLHF. The CDR3 nucleotides are TGTGCCAGCAGCTTGGAAAGTCCAGGGGCCGCAAATCCCAATAATTCACCCCTCCACTTT.

The chain uses TRBV20-1 and TRBJ2-1; 7 nucleotides align to TRBD2. This CDR3 has 13 amino acids. Germline loops: CDR1 DFQATT, CDR2 SNEGSKA (reference sequence). CDR3 sequence reads: CRTGAGLYNEQFF. The CDR3 nucleotides read TGCAGGACTGGAGCGGGGCTCTACAATGAGCAGTTCTTC.

This clonotype is medium-sized in the sample. The gene calls are TRBV15 and TRBJ2-1; TRBD2 matches 7 bases. CDR1 is LNHNV, CDR2 YYDKDF, per germline (reference sequence). This CDR3 comprises 13 residues. J gave up 5 bases and V 8 bases, and 6 bases lay outside the gene matches. The chain's CDR3 is CATARGSNNEQFF. Written as DNA, the CDR3 is TGTGCCACCGCGCGCGGGAGTAACAATGAGCAGTTCTTC.

This chain links TRBV4-3 with TRBJ2-7, with 12 nucleotides matching TRBD2. Germline CDR1 is LGHNA and CDR2 is YSLEER. Trimming removed 2 bases from V and 4 bases from J; junction bases left unmatched: 6. This CDR3 has 16 residues. The DNA for the CDR3 is TGCGCCAGCAGCCAACCCCTAGCGGGAGGGCCTTACGAGCAGTACTTC. This encodes CASSQPLAGGPYEQYF.

Relative to its sample, this clonotype is medium-sized. J is TRBJ1-2 and V is TRBV6-5; no clear D. The CDR3 has 15 residues. V gave up 2 bases and J gave up 3 bases, with 13 bases separating them. CDR1 and CDR2 (germline): MNHEY, SVGAGI. The CDR3 nucleotides read TGTGCCAGCAGTTACGGCCAGATGGGTCACTATGGCTACACCTTC. It codes for CASSYGQMGHYGYTF.